The rows below give T cell receptor beta chains drawn from one sample of a study of CXCR3-negative and CXCR3-positive naive CD8 T cells. TCRdb processed the 5' RACE reads again and assigns one entry to each CDR3 protein, with no DNA. Its table lists 55,000 to 65,000 distinct CDR3 sequences. The source material was naive CXCR3+ CD8+ T cells from blood. Receptors were obtained from a human donor in good health. Some clones in this sample may be carry-over from other donors' samples. The CDR3 runs from the conserved cysteine through the conserved F or W.

j_call: TRBJ2-1
v_call: TRBV11-1
cdr3_aa: CASSSPGTSGSAREQFF

j_call: TRBJ2-1
v_call: TRBV11-2
cdr3_aa: CASSFFRDSYNEQFF

j_call: TRBJ1-6
v_call: TRBV20-1
cdr3_aa: CSATRRNSPLHF

j_call: TRBJ2-5
v_call: TRBV15
cdr3_aa: CATSRDRTLGETQYF

j_call: TRBJ2-7
v_call: TRBV6-5
cdr3_aa: CASSWRQSEGEQYF

j_call: TRBJ2-7
v_call: TRBV29-1
cdr3_aa: CSVARSWNPSYEQYF

j_call: TRBJ2-2
v_call: TRBV5-4
cdr3_aa: CASFDPREVNTGELFF

j_call: TRBJ1-1
v_call: TRBV28
cdr3_aa: CASNTIPGMNTEAFF

j_call: TRBJ1-1
v_call: TRBV7-9
cdr3_aa: CASRRGGGTEAFF

j_call: TRBJ1-1
v_call: TRBV11-2
cdr3_aa: CASSHGNTEAFF

j_call: TRBJ2-1
v_call: TRBV14
cdr3_aa: CASSQAYGIYNEQFF

j_call: TRBJ2-1
v_call: TRBV9
cdr3_aa: CASSDPASGGASSYNEQFF

j_call: TRBJ1-4
v_call: TRBV4-1
cdr3_aa: CASSPQNEEKLFF

j_call: TRBJ2-7
v_call: TRBV28
cdr3_aa: CASSLRDGPYEQYF

j_call: TRBJ2-5
v_call: TRBV7-6
cdr3_aa: CASSLIPGTEKTQYF

j_call: TRBJ2-1
v_call: TRBV28
cdr3_aa: CASSMGEGRVDEQFF

j_call: TRBJ1-1
v_call: TRBV11-1
cdr3_aa: CASSPRRGSEAFF

j_call: TRBJ2-1
v_call: TRBV29-1
cdr3_aa: CGVPRVGSYNEQFF

j_call: TRBJ2-5
v_call: TRBV11-1
cdr3_aa: CASSLEVSGGETQYF

j_call: TRBJ2-1
v_call: TRBV7-9
cdr3_aa: CASSHSSYNEQFF

j_call: TRBJ2-3
v_call: TRBV3-1
cdr3_aa: CASSWGGPDTQYF

j_call: TRBJ2-6
v_call: TRBV7-9
cdr3_aa: CASSSSGVRSGANVLTF

j_call: TRBJ1-2
v_call: TRBV4-3
cdr3_aa: CASSQATGGRNGYTF

j_call: TRBJ1-4
v_call: TRBV4-3
cdr3_aa: CASSQDPGTAYEKLFF

j_call: TRBJ1-1
v_call: TRBV7-9
cdr3_aa: CASSLLDRGNNEAFF

j_call: TRBJ2-7
v_call: TRBV6-5
cdr3_aa: CASSSSLGAGTEQYF

j_call: TRBJ1-4
v_call: TRBV7-9
cdr3_aa: CASSTRQGLEEKLFF